This T cell receptor (beta chain) was recorded in a study of T-cell reconstitution after alpha-beta-depleted transplantation in children (TCRdb year 2016). The study in broad terms: Using TCR repertoire profiling, the study quantitatively followed how T-cell immune reconstitution unfolded in children after TCRalphabeta/CD19-depleted allogeneic hematopoietic cell transplantation. What the work shows at the level of the full study, not this receptor alone: Hyperexpanded clone frequencies declined over subsequent months; after one year, T-cell counts and TCRbeta diversity were mostly attributed to newly produced T cells. In some patients, the high TCRbeta diversity seen at day 60 was put down to recipient T cells and intrathymic progenitors that had survived conditioning. Apparently early alphabetaT-cell count recovery about two months after transplant reportedly relied on only several hundred rapidly expanded clones derived from non-depleted graft cells.

The germline ends are 13 bases apart after V is trimmed by 3 bases and J by 0 bases. Via the germline V gene, CDR1 is SNHLY and CDR2 FYNNEI. The CDR3, cysteine through phenylalanine, is 16 amino acids long. CDR3 DNA only is kept here, 48 bases in frame from base 1. The treatment or condition label for this specimen denotes: allogeneic hematopoietic cell transplantation with graft depleted of TCRalphabeta T cells and CD19 B cells. Transplant recipients were children who received TCRalphabeta/CD19-depleted allogeneic hematopoietic cell grafts. Library preparation employed PCR. TCRdb lists the instrument as Illumina HiSeq 2500. Molecular barcoding was employed in the preparation of TCR libraries, with unique molecular identifiers being used to normalize TCRbeta repertoire quantification. The public reads were run again by TCRdb, first through fastp at Q25 and then through MiXCR, and only productive beta chains were kept. Under each unique CDR3 protein, matching rows form one entry showing the most common genes and DNA. In this sample the table shows about 240,000 distinct CDR3 sequences, roughly 24% of which occur a single time. Of the sample, over 2.5% falls within the top ten clones.

With regard to this clonotype: Its antigen specificity is not known. No quality values exist for individual bases; no much larger clone is one base distant.

This receptor chain uses TRBV2 and TRBJ2-3; no D gene is confidently identified. Here the sequenced sample was PBMCs, taken before TCRalphabeta/CD19-depleted stem cell transplant. The receptor was derived from a girl aged 2-10 years with Fanconi anemia, due to receive a stem cell transplant. This receptor has the CDR3 CASSDPTVRSTDTQYF. The DNA reads as follows: TGTGCCAGCAGTGATCCCACGGTGCGAAGCACAGATACGCAGTATTTT.